This T cell receptor (beta chain) stems from a study of OX40 agonist ivuxolimab in advanced cancers. Study-wide context: The patients' treatment was ivuxolimab, an agonistic anti-OX40 (CD134) antibody. In three patients, partial responses were observed, one with hepatocellular carcinoma and two with cutaneous melanoma.

After removal of 2 bases from V and 3 bases from J, the junction contained 4 bases not matched to a gene. Germline CDR1 SQVTM, CDR2 ANQGSEA. The CDR3 contains 14 residues. Autoimmune disease history or systemic immunosuppression led to patient exclusion. On cycle 4 day 1 and cycle 7 day 1, as well as at baseline, blood was sampled. Sequenced by immunoSEQ multiplex PCR; TCRdb stores in-frame clones only, minus some. Counted here are about 47,000 clones, around 85% occurring once; the ten biggest clones make up around 15%. The sequence came from an adult with an advanced solid tumor such as melanoma, head and neck, liver or kidney cancer. The specimen comprised CD4+ or CD8+ T cells sorted from blood, sampled in a trial of the OX40 agonist ivuxolimab. The chain couples TRBV29-1 to TRBJ1-1, with 9 bases identical to TRBD1. CDR3 loop: CSVERGQGYTEAFF. The CDR3 region has the DNA TGCAGCGTTGAAAGGGGACAGGGCTACACTGAAGCTTTCTTT.